One T cell receptor beta chain is described in this entry. Its cognate antigen is unknown. Generation of TCR beta cDNA was performed by 5'RACE template switching incorporating UMIs. TCRdb reanalyzed the 5' RACE reads and collapses them to one entry per CDR3 protein, without DNA. The sample has about 260,000 distinct CDR3 sequences. Per germline, CDR1 SEHNR and CDR2 FQNEAQ (reference sequence). CDR3 length: 16 residues. This entry comes from a study of T cells expressing NK-cell markers. As for the study in general: Sorted CD3+CD56+NKG2C+, CD3+CD56+NKG2C- and CD3+CD56-NKG2C+ T-cell subsets were beta-chain profiled.

Study observations and caveats: A handful of donors showed these clonotypes also leading the CD3+CD56-NKG2C+ fraction.

This clonotype originated in a man between 18 and 35 years old in good health. V and J are TRBV7-9 and TRBJ2-2; with no DNA, the TCRdb D assignment of TRBD2 cannot be verified. Sequencing was performed on blood T cells: a sorted CD56 or NKG2C T cell subset, CD4+ or CD8+ T cells, or bulk PBMC T cells (not recorded which). The CDR3 sequence is CASSSTAGTRSGELFF.